Below, one TCR beta chain is given with its context. The specificity of this receptor is unknown. No quality values exist for individual bases; no much larger clone is one base distant. The sample was run on an Illumina NovaSeq 6000. cDNA libraries for TCRalpha and TCRbeta were prepared by 5'RACE using constant-segment primers, with sample barcodes and unique molecular identifiers added. Trizol reagent was used to extract RNA from every sample. Library amplification was performed in two PCR steps, and a second sample barcode and Illumina TruSeq adapters were introduced in the second step. Libraries were sequenced on an Illumina NovaSeq with 2 x 150 bp paired-end reads. The paper's processing steps were these. With migec v1.2.7, reads were demultiplexed and then collapsed into UMI-guided consensus sequences. Using mixcr v2.1.11, UMI consensuses were aligned to TRA and TRB V and J templates and then assembled into clonotypes. A clonotype was counted as expanded or contracted only when both edgeR and NoisET called the clonotype significant, with the noise models trained on biological replicates. For edgeR calls, the cutoffs were a false discovery rate-adjusted p below 0.01 and a log2 fold-change threshold of 1. PCA with hierarchical clustering of max-normalized trajectories of the 1000 most abundant clonotypes was used as exploratory dynamics analysis. Separately sequenced CD4+ and CD8+ repertoires were used to assign the CD4 or CD8 phenotype of responding clones. TCRdb ran its own pipeline on the public reads, namely fastp trimming at Q25 and MiXCR clone calling, and kept in-frame beta chains. CDR3 protein duplicates are merged, each entry listing the most common genes and DNA. These V and J calls are TCRdb output, not the study's own analysis. This sample comprises a few hundred thousand distinct CDR3 sequences, approximately 24% of them detected only once. 8.5% to 9% of the sample goes to the ten largest clones.

Ficoll-Paque density gradient centrifugation was used to isolate PBMCs. This sample is part of a study of T-cell memory formation after mild COVID-19 (dated by TCRdb to the early 2020s). For context, the study as a whole: Most TCR sequence clusters were specific to one of the two donors. In a couple of donors, T-cell clones that expanded and contracted after mild COVID-19 were tracked by sequencing TCRalpha and TCRbeta repertoires over time. Two young, previously healthy adult volunteers made up the cohort, one male and one female. Broader findings and caveats from the paper: SARS-CoV-2 specificity of the second-wave clones peaking on day 37 was not confirmed. Some responding clones were found in pre-infection memory, which suggests that pre-existing cross-reactive memory T cells took part in the SARS-CoV-2 response. Clones contracting from day 15 to 85 had balanced CD4/CD8 phenotypes, while a second wave expanding from day 15 to 37 was biased towards CD4+. Contracting CD4+ clones appeared mostly in the CM and EM memory subsets, whereas CD8+ clones were enriched in EMRA. The study covered only a couple of mild cases, and larger cohorts including severe cases with pre-infection samples were considered necessary.

Trimming costs V 3 bases and J 0 bases, and their ends lie 15 bases apart. CDR1 and CDR2 were assigned from the germline V gene as LGHNA and YNFKEQ. From the cysteine through the phenylalanine, the CDR3 covers 17 amino acids. Here the CDR3 DNA is all that survives: 51 bases in frame from base 1. The clonotype comes from an adult woman who had mild COVID-19 (a few samples of this study predate the infection). The sample titles of this study are shuffled in the database, so cell type and time point are left out; the donor was told from shared clones. This chain joins TRBV4-2 to TRBJ2-1; the D gene is perhaps TRBD1 or TRBD2, as each covers 5 bases. The specimen sequenced was PBMCs or a T cell subset sorted from them (not recorded which). In nucleotide form, the sequence is TGTGCCAGCAGCCAGGCCCTGGGACCGAGCTCCTACAATGAGCAGTTCTTC. Translated, this gives CASSQALGPSSYNEQFF.